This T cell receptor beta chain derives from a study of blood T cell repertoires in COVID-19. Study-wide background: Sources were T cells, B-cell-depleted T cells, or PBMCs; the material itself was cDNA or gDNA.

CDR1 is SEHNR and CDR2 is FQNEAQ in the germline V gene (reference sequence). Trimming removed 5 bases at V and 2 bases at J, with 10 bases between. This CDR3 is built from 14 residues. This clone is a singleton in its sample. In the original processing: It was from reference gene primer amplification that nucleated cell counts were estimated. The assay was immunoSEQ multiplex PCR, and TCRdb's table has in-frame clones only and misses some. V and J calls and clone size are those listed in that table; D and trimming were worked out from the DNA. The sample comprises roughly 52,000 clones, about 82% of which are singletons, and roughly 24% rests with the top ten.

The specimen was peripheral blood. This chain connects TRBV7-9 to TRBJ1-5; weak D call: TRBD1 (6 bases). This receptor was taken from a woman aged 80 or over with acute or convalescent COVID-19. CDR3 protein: CASSPDRGNQPQHF. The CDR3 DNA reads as TGTGCCAGCAGCCCGGACAGAGGCAATCAGCCCCAGCATTTT.